The rows below give T cell receptor beta chains drawn from one sample of a study of T cell changes during pregnancy in multiple sclerosis. Sequencing was performed with immunoSEQ multiplex PCR; in TCRdb, only in-frame clones are kept and a portion is missing. Found here are around 95,000 clones, around 92% of them singletons; the top ten hold around 2.1%. The specimen comprised peripheral blood, sampled after pregnancy. The receptors here all came from a female donor with multiple sclerosis, enrolled in a pregnancy study. Both conserved end residues are part of each CDR3. Fields, in order: V gene, J gene, D gene, clone size, CDR3 length, CDR3 protein, CDR3 DNA. A D gene is named only where the DNA matches it firmly. The size entry is marked missing in some rows and otherwise reads once, few, many or a size class.

v_gene: TRBV27; j_gene: TRBJ1-6; d_gene: NA; abundance: NA; len: 13; CDR3aa: CASNERENSPLHF; CDR3nt: TGTGCCAGCAATGAAAGAGAAAATTCACCCCTCCACTTT
v_gene: TRBV7-8; j_gene: TRBJ1-4; d_gene: TRBD1; abundance: NA; len: 18; CDR3aa: CASSANRGLSRGNEKLFF; CDR3nt: TGTGCCAGCAGCGCCAACAGGGGCCTCAGCAGGGGGAATGAAAAACTGTTTTTT
v_gene: TRBV5-1; j_gene: TRBJ1-6; d_gene: NA; abundance: NA; len: 16; CDR3aa: CASSLGEQGASVTLHF; CDR3nt: TGCGCCAGCAGCTTGGGAGAACAGGGAGCGTCAGTCACCCTCCACTTT
v_gene: TRBV2; j_gene: TRBJ1-2; d_gene: TRBD1; abundance: NA; len: 14; CDR3aa: CASRQTGANYGYTF; CDR3nt: TGTGCCAGCAGACAGACAGGGGCTAACTATGGCTACACCTTC
v_gene: TRBV30; j_gene: TRBJ1-6; d_gene: NA; abundance: NA; len: 12; CDR3aa: CAWSVPGSPLHF; CDR3nt: TGTGCCTGGAGTGTACCGGGGTCACCCCTCCACTTT
v_gene: TRBV6-1; j_gene: TRBJ1-2; d_gene: TRBD1; abundance: NA; len: 15; CDR3aa: CASSEVTGGAYGYTF; CDR3nt: TGTGCCAGCAGTGAAGTGACAGGGGGGGCCTATGGCTACACCTTC
v_gene: TRBV2; j_gene: TRBJ2-7; d_gene: NA; abundance: NA; len: 13; CDR3aa: CASSESQVGEQYF; CDR3nt: TGTGCCAGCAGTGAGAGCCAGGTGGGTGAGCAGTACTTC
v_gene: TRBV4-3; j_gene: TRBJ2-7; d_gene: NA; abundance: once; len: 12; CDR3aa: CASSQAGHEQYF; CDR3nt: TGCGCCAGCAGCCAAGCTGGCCACGAGCAGTACTTC
v_gene: TRBV6-1; j_gene: TRBJ1-5; d_gene: NA; abundance: NA; len: 14; CDR3aa: CASSSTLANQPQHF; CDR3nt: TGTGCCAGCAGCAGCACTCTAGCGAATCAGCCCCAGCATTTT
v_gene: TRBV29-1; j_gene: TRBJ2-2; d_gene: NA; abundance: NA; len: 13; CDR3aa: CSVAWGVAGELFF; CDR3nt: TGCAGCGTTGCTTGGGGAGTCGCCGGGGAGCTGTTTTTT
v_gene: TRBV27; j_gene: TRBJ1-1; d_gene: NA; abundance: NA; len: 15; CDR3aa: CASSPPGGGNTEAFF; CDR3nt: TGTGCCAGCAGCCCCCCCGGGGGGGGCAACACTGAAGCTTTCTTT
v_gene: TRBV7-6; j_gene: TRBJ2-7; d_gene: NA; abundance: NA; len: 14; CDR3aa: CASSLQWSSYEQYF; CDR3nt: TGTGCCAGCAGCTTACAATGGAGTTCCTACGAGCAGTACTTC
v_gene: TRBV6-5; j_gene: TRBJ1-1; d_gene: TRBD1; abundance: NA; len: 13; CDR3aa: CASSSTGHTEAFF; CDR3nt: TGTGCCAGCAGTTCGACAGGGCACACTGAAGCTTTCTTT
v_gene: TRBV29-1; j_gene: TRBJ1-5; d_gene: TRBD1; abundance: NA; len: 13; CDR3aa: CSVRGQGNQPQHF; CDR3nt: TGCAGCGTTCGCGGACAGGGAAACCAGCCCCAGCATTTT
v_gene: TRBV19; j_gene: TRBJ1-5; d_gene: NA; abundance: NA; len: 13; CDR3aa: CASSPQGYQPQHF; CDR3nt: TGTGCCAGTAGCCCACAGGGCTATCAGCCCCAGCATTTT
v_gene: TRBV2; j_gene: TRBJ2-1; d_gene: NA; abundance: NA; len: 16; CDR3aa: CASRQFLAAPYNEQFF; CDR3nt: TGTGCCAGCAGGCAATTTTTAGCGGCCCCCTACAATGAGCAGTTCTTC
v_gene: TRBV15; j_gene: TRBJ2-5; d_gene: NA; abundance: NA; len: 15; CDR3aa: CATSKTQEKPETQYF; CDR3nt: TGTGCCACCAGCAAAACACAGGAGAAACCGGAGACCCAGTACTTC
v_gene: TRBV28; j_gene: TRBJ2-7; d_gene: TRBD1; abundance: few; len: 13; CDR3aa: CASSPGDRDEQYF; CDR3nt: TGTGCCAGCAGCCCCGGGGACAGGGACGAGCAGTACTTC
v_gene: TRBV5-6; j_gene: TRBJ2-4; d_gene: TRBD1; abundance: NA; len: 14; CDR3aa: CASSPTGVRDIQYF; CDR3nt: TGTGCCAGCAGCCCCACAGGGGTACGGGACATTCAGTACTTC
v_gene: TRBV2; j_gene: TRBJ2-7; d_gene: TRBD1; abundance: NA; len: 16; CDR3aa: CASSEYAGQGAGEQYF; CDR3nt: TGTGCCAGCAGTGAATACGCGGGACAGGGGGCAGGTGAGCAGTACTTC
v_gene: TRBV28; j_gene: TRBJ2-7; d_gene: NA; abundance: NA; len: 16; CDR3aa: CASVKAPGGGPYEQYF; CDR3nt: TGTGCCAGCGTCAAGGCCCCTGGCGGCGGCCCCTACGAGCAGTACTTC
v_gene: TRBV30; j_gene: TRBJ2-1; d_gene: NA; abundance: NA; len: 13; CDR3aa: CAWNRRRSNEQFF; CDR3nt: TGTGCCTGGAACAGGAGACGTTCCAATGAGCAGTTCTTC
v_gene: TRBV6-1; j_gene: TRBJ1-5; d_gene: TRBD1; abundance: NA; len: 16; CDR3aa: CASSEAPPGGDQPQHF; CDR3nt: TGTGCCAGCAGTGAAGCTCCCCCAGGGGGTGATCAGCCCCAGCATTTT
v_gene: TRBV5-4; j_gene: TRBJ2-3; d_gene: TRBD2; abundance: NA; len: 17; CDR3aa: CASSSGLAGGSGDTQYF; CDR3nt: TGTGCCAGCAGCTCGGGACTAGCGGGAGGTAGTGGAGATACGCAGTATTTT
v_gene: TRBV7-8; j_gene: TRBJ1-2; d_gene: NA; abundance: once; len: 13; CDR3aa: CASSLDRGDGYTF; CDR3nt: TGTGCCAGCAGCCTAGATCGCGGCGATGGCTACACCTTC
v_gene: TRBV6-5; j_gene: TRBJ2-1; d_gene: NA; abundance: NA; len: 13; CDR3aa: CASRSSAGREQFF; CDR3nt: TGTGCCAGCAGGTCGAGTGCAGGGAGGGAGCAGTTCTTC
v_gene: TRBV15; j_gene: TRBJ2-7; d_gene: TRBD2; abundance: NA; len: 15; CDR3aa: CATSRGTSVDYEQYF; CDR3nt: TGTGCCACCAGCAGAGGGACTAGCGTAGACTACGAGCAGTACTTC